This T cell receptor beta chain was recorded in a study of CD8+CD57+ T cells in acquired aplastic anemia. CDR3 length: 15 residues. The germline V gene has CDR1 SGHTA and CDR2 FQGTGA. The ends were cut back, 1 base at V and 10 bases at J, with 14 bases in the middle. CDR3 and TCR beta VDJ profiling relied on a genomic DNA template. TCRdb called the reads again in MiXCR, with one record for every CDR3 protein. The data show some 180,000 distinct CDR3 sequences, 40% to 55% seen once. The sample was sorted CD4+, CD8+, or CD8+CD57+ T cells (not recorded which) from PBMCs. This clonotype was sampled from a human donor in good health. The chain is built from TRBV7-3 and TRBJ1-6; tentatively, D is TRBD1 (6 bases). The CDR3 here is CASSLNSGEGSPLHF. CDR3 sequence (DNA): TGTGCCAGCAGCTTAAATTCAGGGGAAGGGTCACCCCTCCACTTT.